One sample yielded the 18 T cell receptor beta chains listed below, sequenced in a study of T cell responses to AZD1222 COVID-19 vaccine. Generated by immunoSEQ multiplex PCR, the TCRdb table keeps only in-frame clones and is missing some. Of some 140,000 clones in the sample, roughly 90% were seen once. Sequenced here: peripheral blood, sampled 28 days after the second AZD1222 dose. These receptors were obtained from an adult who received the AZD1222 COVID-19 vaccine.

The J gene is TRBJ1-2, the V gene TRBV15; TRBD1 matches 7 bases. Losses at the gene ends were 4 bases for V and 4 bases for J; bases not matched to a gene: 3. Germline V lookup: CDR1 LNHNV, CDR2 YYDKDF (reference sequence). The CDR3 contains 13 residues. The CDR3 bases are TGTGCCACCAGCACTGACAGGGTCTATGGCTACACCTTC. This sequence encodes CATSTDRVYGYTF.

V and J are TRBV30 and TRBJ2-7; D is undetermined. From germline, CDR1 is GTSNPN and CDR2 SVGIG (reference sequence). The CDR3 extends over 11 amino acids. Trimming took 0 bases from V and 7 from J, leaving 7 bases between them. This CDR3 is CAWSVLGEQYF. The CDR3, as DNA: TGTGCCTGGAGTGTACTGGGGGAGCAGTACTTC. The full variable domain, its missing parts supplied by reference TRBV30 and TRBJ2-7, is SQTIHQWPATLVQPVGSPLSLECTVEGTSNPNLYWYRQAAGRGLQLLFYSVGIGQISSEVPQNLSASRPQDRQFILSSKKLLLSDSGFYLCAWSVLGEQYFGPGTRLTVT.

This clone was observed a few times. The chain links TRBV6-5 to TRBJ2-7, with a tentative D call TRBD2 (5 bases). This CDR3 has 13 amino acids. V was shortened by 7 bases and J by 3 bases, with 13 bases between the two germline ends. Germline CDR1 reads MNHEY; CDR2 reads SVGAGI. The chain's CDR3 is CASKYSGNYEQYF. CDR3 DNA sequence: TGTGCCAGCAAATACAGCGGAAACTACGAGCAGTACTTC.

The rearrangement uses TRBV6-5 and TRBJ2-7; D is possibly TRBD2 (5 bases). Deletions cut 2 bases from V and 6 bases from J, with 17 bases between. The CDR3 sequence is 15 residues long. Germline lookup yields CDR1 MNHEY and CDR2 SVGAGI. CDR3 region: CASSYDHTLAGEQYF. The CDR3 DNA reads TGTGCCAGCAGTTACGATCACACCCTCGCGGGCGAGCAGTACTTC.

The genes are TRBV30 and TRBJ1-6, with 7 bases that match TRBD1. The V segment lost 1 base and the J segment 7 bases; nucleotides outside the gene matches: 10. CDR3 length: 16 residues. Per germline, CDR1 GTSNPN and CDR2 SVGIG (reference sequence). CDR3 residues: CAWSAWRGTENSPLHF. DNA for the CDR3: TGTGCCTGGAGTGCTTGGCGCGGGACAGAGAATTCACCCCTCCACTTT. Supplemented by reference TRBV30 and TRBJ1-6, the full variable domain reads SQTIHQWPATLVQPVGSPLSLECTVEGTSNPNLYWYRQAAGRGLQLLFYSVGIGQISSEVPQNLSASRPQDRQFILSSKKLLLSDSGFYLCAWSAWRGTENSPLHFGNGTRLTVT.

The chain recombines TRBV18 with TRBJ1-3; 9 nucleotides line up with TRBD1. The length of the CDR3 is 19 residues. J was trimmed by 4 bases and V by 3 bases; bases with no gene match: 16. The V gene's germline CDR1 is KGHSH and CDR2 LQKENI. The CDR3 DNA sequence: TGTGCCAGCTCACCCCTCCGGGACAGGGATTTTTCGGCAGGAAACACCATATATTTT. Translated, it gives CASSPLRDRDFSAGNTIYF.

The gene calls are TRBV5-1 and TRBJ2-5; 8 bases map to TRBD2. The CDR3 is 16 amino acids. Trimming cost V 4 bases and J 1 base; bases outside gene matches: 9. Germline V gene data show CDR1 as SGHRS and CDR2 as YFSETQ. The CDR3 DNA reads TGCGCCAGCAGCCCGGGGGGGCTAGCGGGCCAAGAGACCCAGTACTTC. It codes for CASSPGGLAGQETQYF. The full variable domain, rest sourced from reference TRBV5-1 and TRBJ2-5, is KAGVTQTPRYLIKTRGQQVTLSCSPISGHRSVSWYQQTPGQGLQFLFEYFSETQRNKGNFPGRFSGRQFSNSRSEMNVSTLELGDSALYLCASSPGGLAGQETQYFGPGTRLLVL.

V is TRBV29-1 and J is TRBJ2-3; a weak D match, TRBD2 (5 bases). V was clipped by 5 bases and J by 6 bases, with 12 bases between them. The CDR3 sequence is 12 residues long. Germline V gene lookup returns CDR1 SQVTM and CDR2 ANQGSEA. This CDR3 reads CSVRRGRDTQYF. Here the CDR3 DNA reads TGCAGCGTTCGTAGAGGGCGGGATACGCAGTATTTT.

The CDR3 protein is CASSPSFGVRETQYF. The CDR3 nucleotides read TGTGCCAGCAGCCCGAGCTTCGGGGTCCGGGAGACCCAGTACTTC. V is TRBV7-9 and J is TRBJ2-5, with a possible D match to TRBD2 (5 bases). Germline CDR1 and CDR2: SEHNR and FQNEAQ (reference sequence). CDR3 length equals 15 residues. Trimming pared 5 bases from V and 5 bases from J, leaving 18 bases between.

The chain carries TRBV19 and TRBJ1-5, with D possibly matching TRBD1 (5 bases). The germline V and J ends were trimmed by 3 bases and 7 bases, with 13 bases remaining between them. CDR3 length: 14 residues. Germline CDR1 is LNHDA and CDR2 is SQIVND (reference sequence). The CDR3 reads CASSIVQGEQPQHF. The CDR3 DNA reads TGTGCCAGTAGTATTGTCCAGGGCGAACAGCCCCAGCATTTT.

The J gene is TRBJ2-2, the V gene TRBV5-6; D may be TRBD2 (5 bases). The CDR3 loop spans 15 amino acids. The germline CDR1 and CDR2 sequences are SGHDT and YYEEEE. The V and J ends lost 0 bases and 6 bases respectively, with 12 bases between them. CDR3 loop: CASSLERPRAGELFF. Written as DNA, the CDR3 is TGTGCCAGCAGCTTGGAGCGGCCGCGCGCCGGGGAGCTGTTTTTT.

This chain connects TRBV9 to TRBJ1-2; the D is unclear. From germline, CDR1 is SGDLS and CDR2 YYNGEE. CDR3 length: 15 residues. V lost 3 bases and J lost 2, with 14 bases in between. CDR3 nucleotide sequence: TGTGCCAGCAGCGCCCGGCCTAGCGGGAACTATGGCTACACCTTC. Translated, it gives CASSARPSGNYGYTF.

The chain uses TRBV7-2 and TRBJ1-2, with D maybe TRBD1 (5 bases). Looked up from germline, CDR1 is SGHTA and CDR2 is FQGNSA. V gave up 3 bases and J gave up 3 bases, with 8 bases separating them. The CDR3 loop spans 13 amino acids. The DNA for the CDR3 is TGTGCCAGCAGCTTTTCCAGGGACTATGGCTACACCTTC. Translating it yields CASSFSRDYGYTF.

This clone was counted only a few times. V usage is TRBV7-9 and J usage is TRBJ1-6; no firm D call. The germline CDR1 and CDR2 sequences are SEHNR and FQNEAQ (reference sequence). V lost 4 bases to trimming and J lost 3 bases, with 13 bases between them. The CDR3 is made up of 16 amino acids. CDR3 in amino acids: CASSSTTLHYNSPLHF. The CDR3 nucleotides are TGTGCCAGCAGCTCTACGACACTCCACTATAATTCACCCCTCCACTTT.

In its sample, this clone was seen a few times. V gene TRBV7-2 combines with J gene TRBJ2-1, with 12 bases fitting TRBD2. Trimming removed 5 bases from V and 3 bases from J; junction bases left unmatched: 2. CDR3 length equals 15 residues. Germline V CDR1 and CDR2: SGHTA, FQGNSA. The CDR3 DNA reads TGTGCCAGCAGCGAGGGACTAGCGGGCTACAATGAGCAGTTCTTC. This gives the protein CASSEGLAGYNEQFF.

The chain uses TRBV5-1 and TRBJ2-2; D may match TRBD1 or TRBD2 (5 bases each). This CDR3 region has 12 residues. Germline CDR1 SGHRS, CDR2 YFSETQ. Trimming stripped 4 bases from V and 10 bases from J, with 11 bases between. The CDR3 DNA follows: TGCGCCAGCAGCCTGACGGGGACGGAGCTGTTTTTT. As protein: CASSLTGTELFF.

The DNA of the CDR3 is TGCGCCAGCAGCCAAGGAACCGATAGAGGGACCCAGTACTTC. Translating gives CASSQGTDRGTQYF. The chain uses TRBV4-3 and TRBJ2-5; D gene ambiguous. V shed 1 base and J shed 7 bases, with 13 bases lying between them. This CDR3 comprises 14 residues. Germline loops: CDR1 LGHNA, CDR2 YSLEER.

This clone was found once. This sequence joins TRBV6-2 or TRBV6-3 and TRBJ2-1; 9 bases match TRBD2. Losses at the gene ends were 0 bases for V and 9 bases for J; bases not matched to a gene: 6. The CDR3 is 15 amino acids. Germline V gene sequence: CDR1 MNHEY, CDR2 SVGEGT. The CDR3 DNA is TGTGCCAGCAGTTACTCTAGCGGGAGTCTTGGTGAGCAGTTCTTC. Its protein is CASSYSSGSLGEQFF.